This TCR beta chain was sequenced for a study of cytomegalovirus exposure and HLA in healthy donors. Study context: T cells numbering about 179 million yielded some 110 million unique TCR beta sequences in an earlier analysis.

Findings and caveats of the study: CMV antigen specificity of a few CMV-associated chains was confirmed in vitro. A prior analysis recorded that most TCR beta V segments were productive about 87% or about 30% of the time.

Germline V gene data show CDR1 as SGHDT and CDR2 as YYEEEE. This CDR3 has 11 amino acids. The V and J ends lost 1 base and 4 bases respectively, with 2 bases between them. Vbeta (60) and Jbeta (13) primers were used in the PCR. Authors' data handling: In a later analysis, of roughly 73 million unique beta chains, roughly 11 million appeared in at least two donors. TCRdb keeps only in-frame clones here, not all; method: immunoSEQ multiplex PCR. That table supplies the V and J calls and clone size; D and trimming were determined from the DNA. The profile shows some 150,000 clones, 55% to 70% of them singletons. The sample holds one count of this clone. Its antigen is not identified.

The genes are TRBV5-6 and TRBJ1-2; D unclear. This receptor was identified in a woman aged 55-69 years in good health and CMV-seropositive. The sample was PBMCs. As DNA, the CDR3 is TGTGCCAGCAGCTTGCGCTATGGCTACACCTTC. It yields the protein CASSLRYGYTF.